The 21 T cell receptor beta chains below come from one sample, sequenced in a study of T cell responses to AZD1222 COVID-19 vaccine. Only in-frame clones appear in the TCRdb table, and some are missing; sequencing was by immunoSEQ multiplex PCR. This sample has tens of thousands of clones; 80% to 90% occur once, and the top ten carry more than 9%. The material was peripheral blood, obtained 28 days after the second AZD1222 dose. These receptor sequences come from an adult who received the AZD1222 COVID-19 vaccine.

The rearrangement joins TRBV4-2 to TRBJ2-1; possibly TRBD2 for D (5 bases). CDR3 size: 14 residues. The V gene lost 4 bases and the J gene lost 2 bases, with 9 bases spanning the gap. The V gene's germline CDR1 is LGHNA and CDR2 YNFKEQ. The CDR3 nucleotides read TGTGCCAGCAGCCGACTACCCACCTACAATGAGCAGTTCTTC. The encoded protein is CASSRLPTYNEQFF.

The chain couples TRBV11-2 to TRBJ2-3; D remains ambiguous. The V gene lost 5 bases and the J gene lost 2 bases, with 14 bases spanning the gap. Germline CDR1 SGHAT, CDR2 FQNNGV. The CDR3 spans 15 residues. The CDR3 loop is CASSPLAAPTDTQYF. The CDR3 bases are TGTGCCAGCAGCCCATTAGCAGCGCCCACAGATACGCAGTATTTT.

This sequence joins TRBV27 and TRBJ1-5; TRBD1 matches at 7 bases. Per the germline V gene, CDR1 is MNHEY and CDR2 is SMNVEV (reference sequence). This CDR3 is 14 amino acids long. Losses at the gene ends were 3 bases for V and 3 bases for J; bases not matched to a gene: 2. The CDR3 nucleotides read TGTGCCAGCAGTTTCAGGGGGTTCAATCAGCCCCAGCATTTT. Its translation is CASSFRGFNQPQHF.

The genes are TRBV19 and TRBJ1-5; the D is unclear. From germline, CDR1 is LNHDA and CDR2 SQIVND (reference sequence). V lost 5 bases, J lost 3 bases, and 5 bases lay in between. This CDR3 comprises 12 residues. The CDR3 coding sequence is TGTGCCAGTAGTGTCCCCAATCAGCCCCAGCATTTT. This encodes CASSVPNQPQHF.

This CDR3 is CASSLFAGKKINQPQHF. The CDR3 nucleotides are TGTGCCAGCAGCTTATTCGCAGGGAAAAAGATTAATCAGCCCCAGCATTTT. The chain uses TRBV7-8 and TRBJ1-5; TRBD1 is a possible D gene (5 bases). Germline assignment: CDR1 SGHVS and CDR2 FQNEAQ. This CDR3 region has 17 residues. V was clipped by 2 bases and J by 4 bases, with 18 bases between them. Full variable domain (outside the CDR3, taken from reference TRBV7-8 and TRBJ1-5): GAGVSQSPRYKVAKRGQDVALRCDPISGHVSLFWYQQALGQGPEFLTYFQNEAQLDKSGLPSDRFFAERPEGSVSTLKIQRTQQEDSAVYLCASSLFAGKKINQPQHFGDGTRLSIL.

The V call is TRBV15, the J call TRBJ2-2; 9 bases are a match to TRBD1. CDR3 length equals 14 residues. V shed 9 bases, J shed 3 bases, and the junction held 5 bases outside the gene matches. CDR1 LNHNV and CDR2 YYDKDF come from the germline V gene (reference sequence). CDR3 DNA: TGTGCCACTCGGGACAGGGCCTACACCGGGGAGCTGTTTTTT. Amino acid sequence: CATRDRAYTGELFF. Complete variable domain (other parts from reference TRBV15 and TRBJ2-2): DAMVIQNPRYQVTQFGKPVTLSCSQTLNHNVMYWYQQKSSQAPKLLFHYYDKDFNNEADTPDNFQSRRPNTSFCFLDIRSPGLGDTAMYLCATRDRAYTGELFFGEGSRLTVL.

The CDR3 DNA reads TGTGCCAGCAGCTTTAACACTGAAGCTTTCTTT. Translating it yields CASSFNTEAFF. V and J are TRBV5-6 and TRBJ1-1; D is undetermined. The CDR3 loop spans 11 amino acids. The V and J ends lost 2 bases and 2 bases respectively, with 1 base between them. Germline V gene data show CDR1 as SGHDT and CDR2 as YYEEEE.

V gene TRBV6-7 combines with J gene TRBJ1-2; D is possibly TRBD1 (6 bases). TRBV6-7 is sorted into the ORF group, with uncertain function. The CDR3 has 19 amino acids. The ends were cut back, 0 bases at V and 4 bases at J, with 24 bases in the middle. CDR3 coding DNA: TGTGCCAGCAGTTACTCTGGCCAAGGGAAGGGGGACACTTTCTATGGCTACACCTTC. Its protein product is CASSYSGQGKGDTFYGYTF.

This clone was observed a handful of times. The V gene is TRBV19, the J gene TRBJ1-5; D remains ambiguous. This CDR3 is built from 14 residues. CDR1 and CDR2 (germline): LNHDA, SQIVND (reference sequence). The V end was cut by 4 bases, the J end by 1 base, with 8 bases between. CDR3 coding DNA: TGTGCCAGTAGTACTGACAACAGCAATCAGCCCCAGCATTTT. This codes for CASSTDNSNQPQHF. Full variable domain (outside the CDR3, taken from reference TRBV19 and TRBJ1-5): DGGITQSPKYLFRKEGQNVTLSCEQNLNHDAMYWYRQDPGQGLRLIYYSQIVNDFQKGDIAEGYSVSREKKESFPLTVTSAQKNPTAFYLCASSTDNSNQPQHFGDGTRLSIL.

The genes are TRBV7-8 and TRBJ2-7; perhaps TRBD1 as D (6 bases). Trimming shortened V by 1 base and J by 2 bases, and 18 bases separated the two germline ends. CDR3 length: 17 amino acids. The V gene's germline CDR1 is SGHVS and CDR2 FQNEAQ. DNA of the CDR3: TGTGCCAGCAGCTTAGGGTCAATGGGGGCGAGAACCTACGAGCAGTACTTC. This translates into CASSLGSMGARTYEQYF.

This chain connects TRBV6-6 to TRBJ2-1; D unclear. Looked up from germline, CDR1 is MNHNY and CDR2 is SVGAGI (reference sequence). V was shortened by 3 bases and J by 3 bases, with 12 bases between the two germline ends. This CDR3 region has 15 residues. The CDR3 sequence: CASSYRADIYNEQFF. The CDR3 DNA reads TGTGCCAGCAGTTATAGGGCAGATATCTACAATGAGCAGTTCTTC.

This chain connects TRBV2 to TRBJ1-4, with D maybe TRBD1 (5 bases). Trimming took off 5 bases at V and 4 bases at J, with 14 bases between the two ends. The CDR3 spans 15 residues. CDR1 and CDR2 (germline): SNHLY, FYNNEI. The CDR3 is CASSPDSGFNEKLFF. The CDR3 region has the DNA TGTGCCAGCAGTCCCGACAGCGGCTTTAATGAAAAACTGTTTTTT.

The rearrangement links TRBV3-1 (or the pseudogene TRBV3-2) to TRBJ2-7, with TRBD1 matching over 8 bases. With 1 base clipped from V and 7 bases from J, the junction kept 6 bases outside the gene matches. CDR1 LGHDT and CDR2 YNNKEL come from the germline V gene (reference sequence). The CDR3 length is 14 residues. DNA for the CDR3: TGTGCCAGCAGCCAAGGATCCAGGGGGCGTGAGCAGTACTTC. It codes for CASSQGSRGREQYF.

The chain is built from TRBV13 and TRBJ1-1; a possible D gene is TRBD1 (6 bases). Germline V gene lookup returns CDR1 PRHDT and CDR2 FYEKMQ (reference sequence). This CDR3 has 14 residues. Trimming stripped 0 bases from V and 5 bases from J, with 10 bases between. CDR3 sequence: CASSLGAQGTEAFF. In DNA, the CDR3 is TGTGCCAGCAGCTTAGGAGCCCAGGGGACTGAAGCTTTCTTT.

This clone was counted a single time. The chain employs TRBV19 and TRBJ2-2, with D perhaps being TRBD1 or TRBD2 (5 bases each). Trimming removed 7 bases from V and 4 bases from J, with 16 bases in between. Per the germline V gene, CDR1 is LNHDA and CDR2 is SQIVND (reference sequence). The length of the CDR3 is 15 residues. As DNA, the CDR3 is TGTGCCAGTACCCCGGGGCAGGGAACCACCGGGGAGCTGTTTTTT. Translated, it gives CASTPGQGTTGELFF.

This rearrangement joins TRBV10-3 to TRBJ2-3; D is perhaps TRBD2 (6 bases). The CDR3 is 14 amino acids. Trimming stripped 6 bases from V and 0 bases from J, with 10 bases between. The germline gives CDR1 ENHRY, CDR2 SYGVKD. CDR3 sequence reads: CAIRVGTSTDTQYF. In DNA form, the CDR3 reads TGTGCCATCAGGGTTGGGACTAGCACAGATACGCAGTATTTT.

The V and J genes are TRBV9 and TRBJ2-1; 9 bases are shared with TRBD2. The CDR3 is 16 amino acids. Losses at the gene ends were 0 bases for V and 3 bases for J; bases not matched to a gene: 4. Per the germline V gene, CDR1 is SGDLS and CDR2 is YYNGEE. The CDR3, as DNA: TGTGCCAGCAGCGTAGATGCTAGCGGGATCTACAATGAGCAGTTCTTC. This gives the protein CASSVDASGIYNEQFF.

The rearrangement joins TRBV6-5 to TRBJ2-3, with 9 bases that match TRBD2. V lost 6 bases, J lost 4 bases, and 8 bases stayed unmatched. Germline loops: CDR1 MNHEY, CDR2 SVGAGI. The CDR3 has 15 residues. As DNA, the CDR3 is TGTGCCAGCAGGTTAGAAGCGGGGGGCCCAGATACGCAGTATTTT. Its translation: CASRLEAGGPDTQYF.

This clone was seen a single time. The CDR3: CASSAPGHVRLFF. CDR3 sequence (DNA): TGTGCCAGCAGTGCGCCGGGACACGTGAGGCTTTTCTTT. The chain has TRBV25-1 and TRBJ1-1; TRBD1 might be the D (6 bases). V shed 4 bases and J shed 13 bases, with 19 bases lying between them. The CDR3 has 13 residues. Per the germline V gene, CDR1 is MGHDK and CDR2 is SYGVNS.

The gene calls are TRBV28 and TRBJ1-3, with a possible D match to TRBD1 (6 bases). The CDR3 length is 16 residues. V lost 2 bases and J lost 4, with 15 bases in between. In germline, CDR1 is MDHEN, CDR2 SYDVKM. The CDR3 DNA reads as TGTGCCAGCAGTTTAGTGCGGCAGGGGTTCGGAAACACCATATATTTT. Protein product: CASSLVRQGFGNTIYF.

The chain combines TRBV3-1 (or the pseudogene TRBV3-2) with TRBJ1-5; 8 bases are a match to TRBD1. This CDR3 contains 15 residues. Germline assignment: CDR1 LGHDT and CDR2 YNNKEL (reference sequence). V lost 4 bases, J lost 4 bases, and 6 bases stayed unmatched. CDR3 nucleotide sequence: TGTGCCAGCAGCCCCTCCCGGACAGGGAATCAGCCCCAGCATTTT. Protein sequence: CASSPSRTGNQPQHF.